This TCR beta chain was observed in a study of cytomegalovirus exposure and HLA in healthy donors. Findings and caveats of the study: As was reported, the classifier diagnosed cytomegalovirus status with high specificity and sensitivity. Analyzed later, most CMV-associated TCR beta chains appeared HLA-restricted.

Germline CDR1 is SGDLS and CDR2 is YYNGEE. Trimming took 3 bases from V and 4 from J; bases not matched to a gene: 7. This CDR3 has 17 residues. The PCR was carried out with 60 Vbeta primers and 13 Jbeta primers. TCRdb's copy holds only in-frame clones and misses some; the assay was immunoSEQ multiplex PCR. Of 85,000 to 100,000 clones listed, around 60% were seen once; the top ten hold approximately 2.2%. This clone was seen a few times. Its target is unknown. The chain carries TRBV9 and TRBJ2-5; 15 bases match TRBD2. The clonotype originates from a human donor in good health. Material: PBMCs. In DNA form, the CDR3 reads TGTGCCAGCAGCGCCGGACTAGCGGGGGGGCTTGGAGAGACCCAGTACTTC. Its translation: CASSAGLAGGLGETQYF.